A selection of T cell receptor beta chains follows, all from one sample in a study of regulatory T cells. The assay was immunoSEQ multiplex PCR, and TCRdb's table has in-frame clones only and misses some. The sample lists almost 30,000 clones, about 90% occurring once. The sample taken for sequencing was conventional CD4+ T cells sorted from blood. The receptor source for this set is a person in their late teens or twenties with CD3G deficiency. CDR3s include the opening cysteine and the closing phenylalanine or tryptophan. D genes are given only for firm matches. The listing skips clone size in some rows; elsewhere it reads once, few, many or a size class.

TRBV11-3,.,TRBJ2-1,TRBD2,CASSPNPSGGYNEQFF,TGTGCCAGCAGCCCAAACCCTAGCGGGGGCTACAATGAGCAGTTCTTC
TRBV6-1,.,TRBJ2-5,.,CASSTSTWGEETQYF,.
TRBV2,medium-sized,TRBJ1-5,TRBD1,CASRQGALGNQPQHF,TGTGCCAGCAGACAGGGGGCCCTAGGAAATCAGCCCCAGCATTTT
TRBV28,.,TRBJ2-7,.,CASSLGGMAYEQYF,TGTGCCAGCAGTTTGGGCGGGATGGCCTACGAGCAGTACTTC
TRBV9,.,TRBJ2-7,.,CASSPLPGPAGEQYF,TGTGCCAGCAGCCCCCTCCCGGGCCCGGCGGGCGAGCAGTACTTC
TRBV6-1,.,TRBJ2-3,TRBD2,CASRLAGTDTQYF,TGTGCCAGCAGACTAGCGGGCACAGATACGCAGTATTTT
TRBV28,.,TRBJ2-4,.,CASSLWGRRGPGDVKNIQYF,TGTGCCAGCAGTTTATGGGGGCGCCGGGGGCCAGGGGACGTCAAAAACATTCAGTACTTC
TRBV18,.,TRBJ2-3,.,CASSPASTDTQYF,TGTGCCAGCTCGCCGGCTTCTACAGATACGCAGTATTTT
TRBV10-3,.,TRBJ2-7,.,CAISEAGNEQYF,TGTGCCATCAGTGAGGCGGGGAACGAGCAGTACTTC
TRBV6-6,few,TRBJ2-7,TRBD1,CASSYSTPHRGHEQYF,TGTGCCAGCAGTTACTCCACTCCACACAGGGGTCACGAGCAGTACTTC
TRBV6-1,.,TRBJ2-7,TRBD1,CASREDRGYEQYF,TGTGCCAGCCGGGAGGACAGGGGATACGAGCAGTACTTC
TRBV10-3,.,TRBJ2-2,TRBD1,CAISENRGLGELFF,TGTGCCATCAGTGAGAACAGGGGGCTTGGGGAGCTGTTTTTT